The 18 T cell receptor beta chains given below trace back to one sample, sequenced in a study of T cells after yellow fever vaccination. TCRdb recomputed calls from the 5' RACE reads with MiXCR, one row per CDR3 protein. The sample contains about 240,000 distinct CDR3 sequences, 6.9% of which appear only once. Sequencing was performed on CD4+ T cells sorted from PBMCs, taken 15 days after the yellow fever booster vaccination. The receptors originated from a man aged 25 to 45 who received the YFV17D yellow fever vaccine.

In its sample, this clonotype was seen a few times. V and J are TRBV9 and TRBJ2-3; no clear D gene. V lost 0 bases and J lost 6, with 8 bases in between. The germline gives CDR1 SGDLS, CDR2 YYNGEE. This CDR3 has 13 amino acids. CDR3 bases: TGTGCCAGCAGCGTAGACGGGTTGGATACGCAGTATTTT. This sequence encodes CASSVDGLDTQYF.

This clonotype was picked up a small number of times. V gene TRBV27 combines with J gene TRBJ1-5, with a possible D match to TRBD1 (5 bases). Germline CDR1 reads MNHEY; CDR2 reads SMNVEV (reference sequence). V lost 6 bases, J lost 5 bases, and 11 bases lay in between. The CDR3 sequence is 13 residues long. CDR3 DNA: TGTGCCAGCAGCTACAGGACCGATCAGCCCCAGCATTTT. It encodes CASSYRTDQPQHF.

In this sample, this clonotype turned up a few times. The chain is built from TRBV19 and TRBJ2-5; D is unresolved. Germline lookup yields CDR1 LNHDA and CDR2 SQIVND (reference sequence). Between the trimmed V and J ends, which lost 0 bases and 4 bases, there was a span of 6 bases. The CDR3 sequence is 13 residues long. CDR3 in amino acids: CASSIERRETQYF. Written as DNA, the CDR3 is TGTGCCAGTAGTATAGAGAGACGAGAGACCCAGTACTTC. Full variable domain (remainder filled in from reference TRBV19 and TRBJ2-5): DGGITQSPKYLFRKEGQNVTLSCEQNLNHDAMYWYRQDPGQGLRLIYYSQIVNDFQKGDIAEGYSVSREKKESFPLTVTSAQKNPTAFYLCASSIERRETQYFGPGTRLLVL.

The chain links TRBV19 to TRBJ2-4; TRBD2 might be the D (5 bases). From germline, CDR1 is LNHDA and CDR2 SQIVND (reference sequence). Trimming shortened V by 6 bases and J by 5 bases, and 14 bases separated the two germline ends. This CDR3 has 14 residues. The CDR3 sequence is CASRPLGGENIQYF. The CDR3 DNA reads TGTGCCAGTAGGCCCCTTGGAGGAGAAAACATTCAGTACTTC.

J is TRBJ2-7 and V is TRBV27, with TRBD1 matching 7 bases. The CDR3 is 15 amino acids. The germline V gene encodes CDR1 MNHEY and CDR2 SMNVEV (reference sequence). V shed 1 base, J shed 3 bases, and the junction held 6 bases outside the gene matches. The CDR3 DNA reads as TGTGCCAGCAGTTTATGGGGGCAGGGGGTCTACGAGCAGTACTTC. Translated, it gives CASSLWGQGVYEQYF.

This clonotype was seen just once. The genes are TRBV7-9 and TRBJ2-1; no definite D call. From germline, CDR1 is SEHNR and CDR2 FQNEAQ (reference sequence). V lost 7 bases to trimming and J lost 5 bases, with 18 bases between them. The CDR3 loop spans 15 amino acids. CDR3 nucleotides: TGTGCCAGCACGGTTGAACAGCTAGTTGACAATGAGCAGTTCTTC. Residues: CASTVEQLVDNEQFF.

This clonotype was counted at least ten times. The chain joins TRBV5-5 to TRBJ2-2; 7 bases match TRBD1. V was clipped by 4 bases and J by 6 bases; unmatched bases: 3. This CDR3 is built from 13 residues. CDR1 SGHKS and CDR2 YYEKEE come from the germline V gene (reference sequence). The CDR3: CASSGRGSGELFF. CDR3 in DNA: TGTGCCAGCAGCGGCAGGGGGTCCGGGGAGCTGTTTTTT.

This clonotype was counted at least ten times. The gene calls are TRBV29-1 and TRBJ2-3; TRBD2 agrees at 7 bases. J lost 6 bases, V lost 3 bases, and 3 bases had no gene match. Germline values: CDR1 SQVTM, CDR2 ANQGSEA. The CDR3 sequence is 12 residues long. This chain's CDR3 is CSVEGGSDTQYF. In DNA, the CDR3 is TGCAGCGTTGAGGGCGGGAGCGATACGCAGTATTTT.

This clonotype was seen only a few times. The V gene is TRBV3-1, the J gene TRBJ2-7; no firm D call. Trimming left V 1 base short and J 5 bases short, with 6 bases between. The germline V gene encodes CDR1 LGHDT and CDR2 YNNKEL (reference sequence). The CDR3 runs 12 residues. CDR3 sequence reads: CASSQARNEQYF. In nucleotides, the CDR3 is TGTGCCAGCAGCCAAGCCAGGAACGAGCAGTACTTC.

The chain is built from TRBV27 and TRBJ1-5; D is ambiguous. Germline CDR1 reads MNHEY; CDR2 reads SMNVEV (reference sequence). The CDR3 extends over 16 amino acids. With 6 bases removed from V and 3 bases from J, the gap between germline ends came to 18 bases. This CDR3 is CASRVGPGSVNQPQHF. CDR3 nucleotide sequence: TGTGCCAGCAGAGTGGGCCCCGGCTCCGTCAATCAGCCCCAGCATTTT.

The V call is TRBV20-1, the J call TRBJ2-1; 10 bases agree with TRBD2. This CDR3 comprises 14 residues. Per germline, CDR1 DFQATT and CDR2 SNEGSKA (reference sequence). The junction had 9 bases not matched to a gene; V was cut back by 5 bases and J by 8 bases. CDR3 sequence reads: CSALSSGSGDEQFF. The DNA for the CDR3 is TGCAGTGCTCTTTCTAGCGGGAGCGGTGATGAGCAGTTCTTC.

This clonotype was seen a handful of times. The chain recombines TRBV20-1 with TRBJ2-7; tentative D call: TRBD1 (6 bases). CDR1 is DFQATT and CDR2 is SNEGSKA in the germline V gene (reference sequence). V lost 0 bases, J lost 0 bases, and 12 bases lay in between. The CDR3 spans 15 residues. This CDR3 is CSARERDKNSYEQYF. DNA for the CDR3: TGCAGTGCTAGAGAACGGGACAAGAACTCCTACGAGCAGTACTTC.

J is TRBJ2-3 and V is TRBV5-1; D may be TRBD1 (7 bases). Germline values: CDR1 SGHRS, CDR2 YFSETQ. V was shortened by 9 bases and J by 4 bases, with 21 bases between the two germline ends. The CDR3 runs 15 residues. CDR3 region: CATMRGDRVSDTQYF. Here the CDR3 DNA reads TGCGCCACCATGCGGGGAGACAGGGTTTCAGATACGCAGTATTTT.

The chain combines TRBV20-1 with TRBJ2-5, with D possibly TRBD2 on 6 matching bases. The CDR3 contains 12 residues. The germline V gene encodes CDR1 DFQATT and CDR2 SNEGSKA (reference sequence). The V end lost 5 bases, the J end lost 10 bases, and 17 bases lay between the germline ends. The CDR3 sequence: CSAPTRRGVQYF. CDR3 in DNA: TGCAGTGCTCCGACCCGGCGCGGGGTCCAGTACTTC.

The CDR3: CSAIGTSGRIRYEQYF. The CDR3 DNA reads as TGCAGTGCTATTGGGACTAGCGGGCGAATCCGGTACGAGCAGTACTTC. This chain uses TRBV20-1 with TRBJ2-7; 12 positions match TRBD2. The CDR3 length is 16 residues. V lost 4 bases to trimming and J lost 4 bases; unmatched junction nucleotides: 11. Germline V lookup: CDR1 DFQATT, CDR2 SNEGSKA (reference sequence).

The chain is built from TRBV3-1 and TRBJ2-7; TRBD2 matches 10 bases. Germline CDR1 and CDR2: LGHDT and YNNKEL (reference sequence). The CDR3 is 15 amino acids. V lost 8 bases to trimming and J lost 2 bases; unmatched junction nucleotides: 9. The CDR3, as DNA: TGTGCCAGCTGCGGAGCTAGCGGGGGAACCTACGAGCAGTACTTC. Translation gives CASCGASGGTYEQYF.

The V gene is TRBV6-2 or TRBV6-3, the J gene TRBJ1-5; TRBD1 agrees at 7 bases. Germline V lookup: CDR1 MNHEY, CDR2 SVGEGT. The CDR3 contains 13 residues. Losses at the gene ends were 5 bases for V and 4 bases for J; bases not matched to a gene: 2. CDR3 bases: TGTGCCAGCAGTGCGACAGGGAATCAGCCCCAGCATTTT. Protein sequence: CASSATGNQPQHF.

The chain employs TRBV18 and TRBJ2-1; 8 nucleotides match TRBD2. With 1 base clipped from V and 5 bases from J, the junction kept 10 bases outside the gene matches. CDR1 KGHSH and CDR2 LQKENI come from the germline V gene. This CDR3 has 17 amino acids. CDR3 in amino acids: CASSPRLAGFWDNEQFF. The CDR3 DNA follows: TGTGCCAGCTCACCACGCCTAGCGGGTTTTTGGGACAATGAGCAGTTCTTC.